The 5 T cell receptor beta chains below were found in one sample sequenced in a study of T cells after yellow fever vaccination. TCRdb used MiXCR to reprocess the 5' RACE reads, holding one entry per CDR3 protein. The sample records 500,000 to 650,000 distinct CDR3 sequences, approximately 13% being singletons. Specimen: PBMCs, collected on the day of the yellow fever booster vaccination. These receptors were obtained from a man in his thirties or forties who received the YFV17D yellow fever vaccine.

The V call is TRBV12-5, the J call TRBJ2-2; 7 bases fit TRBD2. The germline V gene has CDR1 LGHNT and CDR2 FRNRAP. The CDR3 has 14 amino acids. V was clipped by 9 bases and J by 5 bases; unmatched bases: 9. The DNA for the CDR3 is TGTGCTAGCGATGCGCCGGGGGGAACCGGGGAGCTGTTTTTT. It is translated as CASDAPGGTGELFF.

V gene TRBV7-2 combines with J gene TRBJ2-2; D ambiguous. Germline values: CDR1 SGHTA, CDR2 FQGNSA. The CDR3 is 11 residues long. V was trimmed by 2 bases and J by 9 bases, leaving 4 bases between them. The CDR3 DNA sequence: TGTGCCAGCAGCTTAAATTGGGAGCTGTTTTTT. Amino acid sequence: CASSLNWELFF.

V and J are TRBV3-1 and TRBJ2-7; possible D gene TRBD2, 6 bases. V lost 3 bases and J lost 7, with 10 bases in between. Germline V gives CDR1 LGHDT, CDR2 YNNKEL (reference sequence). The length of the CDR3 is 12 residues. In DNA form, the CDR3 reads TGTGCCAGCAGCCAGGGACTCGGGGAGCAGTACTTC. Amino acids: CASSQGLGEQYF.

This clonotype came up once. J is TRBJ2-1 and V is TRBV6-2 or TRBV6-3, with TRBD2 as a possible D gene (5 bases). Germline V lookup: CDR1 MNHEY, CDR2 SVGEGT. The CDR3 length is 16 residues. Trimming took 2 bases from V and 3 from J, leaving 14 bases between them. In nucleotides, the CDR3 is TGTGCCAGCAGTTACACTCCGGGGTTCGTCTACAATGAGCAGTTCTTC. Translated: CASSYTPGFVYNEQFF.

This chain links TRBV20-1 with TRBJ2-5; 7 nucleotides match TRBD1. The CDR3 has 13 amino acids. Trimming removed 2 bases from V and 4 bases from J; junction bases left unmatched: 4. Germline V gives CDR1 DFQATT, CDR2 SNEGSKA (reference sequence). The CDR3 protein is CSARTGAPETQYF. CDR3 in DNA: TGCAGTGCTAGAACAGGGGCCCCAGAGACCCAGTACTTC.